These 10 T cell receptor beta chains share one sample of origin, sequenced in a study of T cell responses to AZD1222 COVID-19 vaccine. Data came from immunoSEQ multiplex PCR; TCRdb stores just in-frame clones and leaves some out. The table shows about 160,000 clones, with approximately 92% occurring only once. The material sequenced was peripheral blood, taken on day 0 of AZD1222 vaccination. The receptors here all came from an adult in good health.

This chain uses TRBV29-1 with TRBJ1-5; the D is unclear. The CDR3 is 13 residues long. V lost 6 bases to trimming and J lost 0 bases, with 9 bases between them. In germline, CDR1 is SQVTM, CDR2 ANQGSEA. The CDR3 loop reads CSVAKDSNQPQHF. CDR3 bases: TGCAGCGTGGCGAAAGATAGCAATCAGCCCCAGCATTTT.

J is TRBJ1-2 and V is TRBV6-6, with D tentatively TRBD1 (5 bases). The CDR3 contains 15 residues. Germline CDR1 reads MNHNY; CDR2 reads SVGAGI (reference sequence). V dropped 0 bases and J dropped 4 bases, with 12 bases sitting between them. The CDR3 reads CASSYSGQGLYGYTF. CDR3 nucleotide sequence: TGTGCCAGCAGTTACTCAGGGCAGGGACTCTATGGCTACACCTTC.

This chain joins TRBV6-5 and TRBJ1-1; 11 bases match TRBD1. The V and J ends lost 7 bases and 8 bases, in that order; junction bases with no gene match: 6. The CDR3 sequence is 13 residues long. Germline values: CDR1 MNHEY, CDR2 SVGAGI. The CDR3: CASKGQGELEAFF. Written as DNA, the CDR3 is TGTGCCAGCAAGGGACAGGGGGAATTAGAAGCTTTCTTT.

The rearrangement uses TRBV5-4 and TRBJ1-3, with D unresolved. V was trimmed by 0 bases and J by 2 bases, leaving 12 bases between them. Germline CDR1 SGHNT, CDR2 YYREEE (reference sequence). This CDR3 has 16 residues. Here the CDR3 reads CASSLGPRTAGNTIYF. CDR3 DNA sequence: TGTGCCAGCAGCTTGGGACCGCGAACGGCTGGAAACACCATATATTTT.

This chain joins TRBV28 and TRBJ1-5; D gene ambiguous. Germline V gives CDR1 MDHEN, CDR2 SYDVKM. Deletions cut 3 bases from V and 5 bases from J, with 14 bases between. The CDR3 has 15 amino acids. CDR3 DNA: TGTGCCAGCAGTTTCGATCGACTGGCTGATCAGCCCCAGCATTTT. Its translation: CASSFDRLADQPQHF.

This clone was detected only a few times. The genes are TRBV6-5 and TRBJ2-7; TRBD1 matches 7 bases. J was trimmed by 4 bases and V by 6 bases; bases with no gene match: 12. The V gene's germline CDR1 is MNHEY and CDR2 SVGAGI. There are 15 residues in the CDR3. The CDR3 spells CASRTLTSRGYEQYF. CDR3 nucleotides: TGTGCCAGCAGAACTCTTACTTCCAGGGGGTACGAGCAGTACTTC.

This chain connects TRBV11-2 to TRBJ1-6; weak D call: TRBD1 (5 bases). The CDR3 contains 17 residues. Germline-derived CDR1 and CDR2 are SGHAT and FQNNGV. V dropped 3 bases and J dropped 3 bases, with 15 bases sitting between them. CDR3 sequence (DNA): TGTGCCAGCAGCTTGCTTGGGAGGGGAGTCTATAATTCACCCCTCCACTTT. It encodes CASSLLGRGVYNSPLHF.

This chain uses TRBV11-2 with TRBJ1-2, with 8 bases aligning to TRBD1. In germline, CDR1 is SGHAT, CDR2 FQNNGV. The CDR3 sequence is 14 residues long. V shed 5 bases and J 4 bases; nucleotides not matched to a gene: 6. CDR3 sequence: CASSSRGHGYGYTF. In nucleotides, the CDR3 is TGTGCCAGCAGCAGCAGGGGGCATGGCTATGGCTACACCTTC.

The rearrangement links TRBV2 to TRBJ2-7, with 11 bases that match TRBD2. This CDR3 comprises 17 residues. V gave up 2 bases and J gave up 0 bases; unmatched junction bases: 6. Germline V gene sequence: CDR1 SNHLY, CDR2 FYNNEI. This CDR3 reads CASSELAGGLTSYEQYF. For the CDR3, the DNA is TGTGCCAGCAGTGAACTAGCGGGGGGCCTTACCTCCTACGAGCAGTACTTC.

The V gene is TRBV5-6, the J gene TRBJ2-7; unclear D gene. The CDR3 sequence is 12 residues long. CDR1 and CDR2 from the germline V gene are SGHDT and YYEEEE. V lost 7 bases and J lost 2, with 10 bases in between. The DNA of the CDR3 is TGTGCCAGCGGGCGAGAGGCCTACGAGCAGTACTTC. Amino acids: CASGREAYEQYF.